Sequencing of this T cell receptor (beta chain) was carried out in a study of OX40 agonist ivuxolimab in advanced cancers. Study context: Participants averaged about 60 years of age (range roughly 23 to 90) and were around 80% male. Notes on the study in general: Clonal expansion was seen in CD4+ and CD8+ blood T cells by week 6 at 0.1 to 3.0 mg/kg.

The repertoire was sequenced with immunoSEQ multiplex PCR; TCRdb's copy has only in-frame clones and lacks some. The data show tens of thousands of clones, with 87% seen just once and more than 0.5% held by the top ten. This CDR3 has 17 amino acids. V lost 1 base and J 5 bases, leaving 21 bases between the germline ends. Germline CDR1 reads SGDLS; CDR2 reads YYNGEE. For this clone: Antigen specificity is unknown.

The source of this sequence is an adult with an advanced solid tumor such as melanoma, head and neck, liver or kidney cancer. The chain has TRBV9 and TRBJ1-1; a weak D match, TRBD1 (5 bases). The specimen comprised CD4+ or CD8+ T cells sorted from blood, sampled in a trial of the OX40 agonist ivuxolimab. The CDR3, as DNA: TGTGCCAGCAGCGTACGGGCAGGGCCCACATCCACTACTGAAGCTTTCTTT. Translated, it gives CASSVRAGPTSTTEAFF.